Reported below is one T cell receptor (beta chain). Which antigen it targets is not known. No base qualities exist here, and no much larger clone lies one base off it. The CDR3 regions of human TCRbeta chains were analyzed by immunosequencing. The published analysis was carried out like this. TCRs in the repertoires were compared against a reference library of SARS-CoV-2-specific TCRs that had been generated with the MIRA antigen-specificity platform. Breadth was defined as the fraction of unique TCRs that were SARS-CoV-2-associated, and depth was defined as the fraction of total T cells that were SARS-CoV-2-associated. Using the MIRA data, every spike-specific TCR was mapped to the spike region that the TCR reacted to and assigned to either a CD4 or a CD8 class. Log10-transformed breadth and depth values were compared by one-way ANOVA with Sidak's multiple comparisons tests. Drawn from immuneACCESS, this table holds only the in-frame rearrangements with V and J called that TCRdb kept. Clones are partly lost; checked studies trace under half to an unresolved V gene and leave the rest unexplained. V and J calls and clone size follow that table, whereas D and trimming were derived from the DNA. Within this sample are 90,000 to 150,000 clones, with over 75% of them counted one time only. Roughly 4% of the sample belongs to the ten largest clones.

V is shortened by 2 bases, J by 2 bases, and the region joining them spans 13 bases. The CDR3 measures 16 amino acids from cysteine to phenylalanine. The CDR3 DNA has 48 bases and is translated from base 1. Looking up the germline V gene yields CDR1 KGHSH and CDR2 LQKENI. This entry is derived from a study of T cell responses to AZD1222 COVID-19 vaccine (TCRdb year 2021). About the study as a whole: AZD1222 recipients with second doses at about 4 weeks or about 12 weeks were pooled, because spike-specific TCR depth and breadth did not differ between schedules. A total of 240 or so trial participants underwent TCR sequencing, of whom more than 200 had received two doses of AZD1222 and roughly 26 had received two doses of the MenACWY control vaccine. Trial participants were enrolled by age into 18-55, 56-69 and 70-plus year subgroups, with roughly 160, 29 and 62 TCR-sequenced participants respectively. Points the paper makes about the study in general: Most participants were white British and females outnumbered males, and the authors suggested that clonal diversity may have been underestimated. No day 14 peak-response samples were available, so repertoires were characterized only after the peak T cell response. Epitopes outside the regions mutated in the B.1.351 and B.1.1.7 variants were reportedly recognized by nearly half of the unique spike-specific TCRs. Conclusions about previously exposed vaccinees were limited because only a handful of AZD1222 recipients were SARS-CoV-2 seropositive at baseline. In the small 56-69-year group, the increase in depth fell short of significance, most likely because of low power. After two AZD1222 doses, spike-specific TCR breadth and depth were significantly higher than at day 0 and than in MenACWY recipients. Vaccine-associated CD4 TCRs spanned the whole spike protein, with dominant responses in regions 160-218 and 743-854.

The time point tag for this specimen amounts to: baseline before first vaccination. Vaccinee samples were obtained from the UK trials COV001 and COV002, which included a single-blind randomized controlled phase 2/3 trial of AZD1222 (ChAdOx1 nCoV-19) in healthy adults. For TCRbeta chain sequencing, PBMC samples were collected from trial participants at day 0 and at day 28 after the second dose. The TCR originated in an adult in good health. Sequenced material: peripheral blood, taken on day 0 of AZD1222 vaccination. The sequence links TRBV18 to TRBJ1-3; no D gene can be assigned with confidence. The CDR3 loop reads CASSPSTAGAGNTIYF. The nucleotides are TGTGCCAGCTCACCATCAACCGCAGGTGCTGGAAACACCATATATTTT.